Only a few counts were recorded for the clone carrying this TCR beta chain. The antigen is not known. This entry is derived from a study of cytomegalovirus exposure and HLA in healthy donors. Across the study: The platform used for the 100 to 150 validation repertoires matched that of the 500 to 850 first-cohort repertoires, a later analysis reported.

Study findings and constraints: It was around 160 TCR beta chains that were listed as cytomegalovirus-associated. That first-cohort TCR clusters tended to co-occur in the 130 or so validation repertoires was found in a later analysis.

TCRdb's table, derived via immunoSEQ multiplex PCR, lists solely in-frame clones and lacks some. The sample consists of fewer than 65,000 clones, about 91% of them appearing once. The CDR3 has 15 amino acids. V gave up 6 bases and J gave up 0 bases, with 12 bases separating them. In germline, CDR1 is MNHNS, CDR2 SASEGT. V is TRBV6-1 and J is TRBJ2-1, with a tentative D call TRBD2 (5 bases). The sequenced material came from PBMCs. This receptor was taken from a woman between 18 and 29 years old in good health and CMV-seronegative. CDR3 amino acids: CASSPHGVSYNEQFF. As DNA, the CDR3 is TGTGCCAGCAGCCCCCACGGGGTCTCCTACAATGAGCAGTTCTTC.